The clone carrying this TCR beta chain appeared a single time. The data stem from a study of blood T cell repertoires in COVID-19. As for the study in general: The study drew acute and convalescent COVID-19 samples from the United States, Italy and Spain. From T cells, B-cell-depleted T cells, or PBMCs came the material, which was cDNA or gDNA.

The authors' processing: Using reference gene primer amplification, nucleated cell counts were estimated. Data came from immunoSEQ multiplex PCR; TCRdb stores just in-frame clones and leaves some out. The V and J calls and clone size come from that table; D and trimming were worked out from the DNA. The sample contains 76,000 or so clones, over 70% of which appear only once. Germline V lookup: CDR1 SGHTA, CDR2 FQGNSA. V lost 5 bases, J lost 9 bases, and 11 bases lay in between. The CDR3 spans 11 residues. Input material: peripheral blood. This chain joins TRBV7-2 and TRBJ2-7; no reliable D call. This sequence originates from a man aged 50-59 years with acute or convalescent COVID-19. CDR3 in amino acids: CASSTGWVQYF. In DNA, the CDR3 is TGTGCCAGCAGCACCGGGTGGGTGCAGTACTTC.